This section outlines one T cell receptor beta chain sequence together with its context. Authors' processing steps: Amplification with reference gene primers provided the estimates of nucleated cell counts. Sequencing used immunoSEQ multiplex PCR; TCRdb keeps in-frame clones, though not all of them. V, J and clone size derive from that table, while D and trimming were established from the DNA sequence. This sample has some 200,000 clones, with around nine tenths found just once. The data were obtained in a study of blood T cell repertoires in COVID-19. Per germline, CDR1 SGDLS and CDR2 YYNGEE. Trimming stripped 4 bases from V and 5 bases from J, with 14 bases between. CDR3 length: 14 residues.

The receptor comes from a young man with active or convalescent COVID-19. The sample taken for sequencing was peripheral blood. The chain combines TRBV9 with TRBJ2-3; possibly TRBD2 for D (5 bases). CDR3 amino acids: CASSPGLSEDTQYF. DNA for the CDR3: TGTGCCAGCAGCCCCGGACTTTCCGAAGATACGCAGTATTTT.